What follows is one TCR beta chain and its context. The antigen is not known. The CDR3 totals 16 residues. The V end was cut by 0 bases, the J end by 6 bases, with 15 bases between. Germline CDR1 reads MRHNA; CDR2 reads SNTAGT. Clones were read by immunoSEQ multiplex PCR, and TCRdb kept only the in-frame ones, dropping some. This sample has 25,000 to 35,000 clones, with over 85% found just once. The data derive from a study of T cell clones after liver transplantation. In the study overall: Standard immunosuppression, with no induction, continued until 12-24 months after transplant. Patients counted as tolerant after at least one year off all immunosuppression, enzymes not exceeding twice normal. General study findings and limits: Graft donor-reactive T cells possibly entered the graft instead of undergoing deletion. Post-transplant, graft-donor-reactive CD4 TCRbeta sequences in blood dropped significantly in most of the 8 subjects.

The chain employs TRBV6-4 and TRBJ1-5; D is undetermined. This clonotype originated in a human patient who received a liver transplant. Some T cells may have originated in the graft donor. The source material was CD8+ T cells from blood, sampled 12 months after liver transplant. CDR3 amino acids: CASSDSKFAGSQPQHF. The CDR3 nucleotides read TGTGCCAGCAGTGACTCGAAGTTTGCGGGTTCTCAGCCCCAGCATTTT.